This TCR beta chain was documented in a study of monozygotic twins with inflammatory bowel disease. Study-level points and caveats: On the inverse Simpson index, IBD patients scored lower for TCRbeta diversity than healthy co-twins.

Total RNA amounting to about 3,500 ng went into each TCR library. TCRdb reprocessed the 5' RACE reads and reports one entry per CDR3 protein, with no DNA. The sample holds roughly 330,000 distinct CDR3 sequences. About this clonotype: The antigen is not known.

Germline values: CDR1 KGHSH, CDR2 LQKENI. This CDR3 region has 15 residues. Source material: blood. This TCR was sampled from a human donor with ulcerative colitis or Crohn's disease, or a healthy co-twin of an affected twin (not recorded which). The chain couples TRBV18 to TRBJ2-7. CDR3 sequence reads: CASSPLEGPSGEQYF.